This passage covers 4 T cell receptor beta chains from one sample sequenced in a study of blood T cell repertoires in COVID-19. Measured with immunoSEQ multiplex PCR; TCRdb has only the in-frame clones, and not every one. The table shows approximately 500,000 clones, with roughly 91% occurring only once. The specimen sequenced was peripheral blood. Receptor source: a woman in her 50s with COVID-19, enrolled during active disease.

This chain's CDR3 is CASSVRTGGLVEHF. The CDR3 DNA is TGTGCCAGCAGTGTCAGGACAGGGGGTTTAGTGGAGCATTTT. This chain uses TRBV2 with TRBJ1-5; TRBD1 matches at 10 bases. This CDR3 contains 14 residues. Germline CDR1 reads SNHLY; CDR2 reads FYNNEI. V trimming: 4 bases; J trimming: 14 bases; junction bases outside the gene matches: 11. The variable domain in full, completed from reference TRBV2 and TRBJ1-5, reads EPEVTQTPSHQVTQMGQEVILRCVPISNHLYFYWYRQILGQKVEFLVSFYNNEISEKSEIFDDQFSVERPDGSNFTLKIRSTKLEDSAMYFCASSVRTGGLVEHFGDGTRLSIL.

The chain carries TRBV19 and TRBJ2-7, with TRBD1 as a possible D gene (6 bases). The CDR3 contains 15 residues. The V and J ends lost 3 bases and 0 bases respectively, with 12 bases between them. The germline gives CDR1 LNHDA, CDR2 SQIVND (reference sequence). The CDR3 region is CASSIRTASSYEQYF. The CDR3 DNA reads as TGTGCCAGTAGTATCCGGACAGCAAGCTCCTACGAGCAGTACTTC.

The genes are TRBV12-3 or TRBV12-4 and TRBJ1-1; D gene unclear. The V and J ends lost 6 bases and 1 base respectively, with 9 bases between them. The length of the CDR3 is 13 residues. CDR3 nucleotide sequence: TGTGCCAGCAGCCCTGGCCGGAACACTGAAGCTTTCTTT. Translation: CASSPGRNTEAFF.

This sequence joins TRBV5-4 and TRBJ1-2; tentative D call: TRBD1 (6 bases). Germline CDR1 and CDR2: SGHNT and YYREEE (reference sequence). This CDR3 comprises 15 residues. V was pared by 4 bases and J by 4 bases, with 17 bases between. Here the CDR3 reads CASSPGLLRGYGYTF. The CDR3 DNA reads TGTGCCAGCAGCCCCGGGCTCCTCAGGGGCTATGGCTACACCTTC.